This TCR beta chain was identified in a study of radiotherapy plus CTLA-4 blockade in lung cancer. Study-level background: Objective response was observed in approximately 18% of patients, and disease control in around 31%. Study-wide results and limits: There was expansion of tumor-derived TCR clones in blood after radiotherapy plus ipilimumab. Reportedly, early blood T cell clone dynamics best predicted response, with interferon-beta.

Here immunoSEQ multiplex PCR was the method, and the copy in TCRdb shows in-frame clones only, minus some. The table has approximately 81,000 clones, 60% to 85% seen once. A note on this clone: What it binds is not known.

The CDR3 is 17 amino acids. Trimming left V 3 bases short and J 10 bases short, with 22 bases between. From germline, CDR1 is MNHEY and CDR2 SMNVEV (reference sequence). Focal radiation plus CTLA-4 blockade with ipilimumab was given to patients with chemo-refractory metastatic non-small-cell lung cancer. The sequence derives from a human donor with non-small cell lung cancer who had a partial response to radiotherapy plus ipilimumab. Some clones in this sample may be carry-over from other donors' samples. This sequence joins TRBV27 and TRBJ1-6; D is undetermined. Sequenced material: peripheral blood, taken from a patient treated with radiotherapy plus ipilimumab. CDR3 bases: TGTGCCAGCAGTTTTCTGACTGGTCGTCGAAGAGGCTCACCCCTCCACTTT. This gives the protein CASSFLTGRRRGSPLHF.